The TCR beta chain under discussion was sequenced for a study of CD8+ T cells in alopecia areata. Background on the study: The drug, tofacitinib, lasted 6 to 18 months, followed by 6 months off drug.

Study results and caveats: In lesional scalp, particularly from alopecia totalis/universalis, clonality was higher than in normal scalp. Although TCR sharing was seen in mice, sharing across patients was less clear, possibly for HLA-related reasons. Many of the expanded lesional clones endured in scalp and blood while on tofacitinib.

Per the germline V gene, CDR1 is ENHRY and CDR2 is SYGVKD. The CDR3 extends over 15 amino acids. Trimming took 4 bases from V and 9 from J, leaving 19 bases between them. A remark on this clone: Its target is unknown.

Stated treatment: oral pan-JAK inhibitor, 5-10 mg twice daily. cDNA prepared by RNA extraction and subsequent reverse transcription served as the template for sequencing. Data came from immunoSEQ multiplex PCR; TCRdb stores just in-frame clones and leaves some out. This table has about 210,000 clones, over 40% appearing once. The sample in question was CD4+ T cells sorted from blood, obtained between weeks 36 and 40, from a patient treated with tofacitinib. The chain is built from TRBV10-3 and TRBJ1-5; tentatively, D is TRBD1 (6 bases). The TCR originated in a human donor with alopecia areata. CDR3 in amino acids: CAISADSTTDTPQHF. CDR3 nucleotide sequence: TGTGCCATCAGTGCGGACAGCACTACCGATACGCCCCAGCATTTT.